The 9 T cell receptor beta chains in this list originate from one sample, sequenced in a study of cytomegalovirus exposure and HLA in healthy donors. The PCR had 60 Vbeta and 13 Jbeta primers. Profiled with immunoSEQ multiplex PCR; TCRdb holds only in-frame clones, not every one. The sample has under 200,000 clones; roughly 80% are singletons. Sequences were obtained from PBMCs. Receptors originate from a human donor in good health.

This chain connects TRBV13 to TRBJ1-6, with no clear D. This CDR3 has 14 residues. The V gene's germline CDR1 is PRHDT and CDR2 FYEKMQ (reference sequence). V was shortened by 5 bases and J by 9 bases, with 14 bases between the two germline ends. The CDR3 loop is CASSHGGEGSPLHF. The CDR3 nucleotides are TGTGCCAGCAGCCACGGAGGAGAGGGTTCACCCCTCCACTTT.

This clone was counted between two and nine times. CDR3 amino acids: CASSYPSSGGWETQYF. CDR3 sequence (DNA): TGTGCCAGCAGTTACCCATCCAGCGGGGGGTGGGAGACCCAGTACTTC. The chain uses TRBV6-6 and TRBJ2-5; 9 bases are shared with TRBD2. V dropped 2 bases and J dropped 5; count of bases not matched to a gene: 9. The CDR3 has 16 residues. Germline V lookup: CDR1 MNHNY, CDR2 SVGAGI (reference sequence).

This clone was found a few times. The chain has TRBV29-1 and TRBJ2-1; D may be TRBD1 (6 bases). V lost 7 bases and J 0 bases, leaving 13 bases between the germline ends. Germline V gene sequence: CDR1 SQVTM, CDR2 ANQGSEA. The CDR3 has 14 residues. This chain's CDR3 is CSATGQISYNEQFF. DNA of the CDR3: TGCAGCGCAACAGGACAGATCTCCTACAATGAGCAGTTCTTC.

The rearrangement joins TRBV27 to TRBJ2-3, with TRBD2 identical over 9 bases. After removal of 3 bases from V and 0 bases from J, the junction contained 13 bases not matched to a gene. Germline V gene lookup returns CDR1 MNHEY and CDR2 SMNVEV (reference sequence). The CDR3 totals 19 residues. The CDR3 is CASSFSVQTSGLSTDTQYF. In nucleotides, the CDR3 is TGTGCCAGCAGTTTCTCCGTACAGACTAGCGGACTTAGCACAGATACGCAGTATTTT.

The V call is TRBV11-3, the J call TRBJ2-3, with unresolved D. Trimming removed 0 bases at V and 2 bases at J, with 9 bases between. There are 15 residues in the CDR3. Germline V gene lookup returns CDR1 SGHNT and CDR2 YENEEA. The CDR3 loop is CASSLDGSYTDTQYF. CDR3 sequence (DNA): TGTGCCAGCAGCTTAGATGGCAGTTACACAGATACGCAGTATTTT.

The chain combines TRBV5-1 with TRBJ1-1; D is unclear. CDR1 and CDR2 (germline): SGHRS, YFSETQ. The CDR3 is 13 amino acids. The ends were cut back, 3 bases at V and 0 bases at J, with 6 bases in the middle. The CDR3 DNA reads as TGCGCCAGCAGCTGGGCCTTGAACACTGAAGCTTTCTTT. This translates into CASSWALNTEAFF.

CDR3 sequence: CASSPRDRVTYEQYF. In DNA, the CDR3 is TGTGCCAGCAGCCCCCGGGACAGGGTCACCTACGAGCAGTACTTC. V is TRBV11-3 and J is TRBJ2-7; TRBD1 agrees at 9 bases. Germline V gene data show CDR1 as SGHNT and CDR2 as YENEEA. The junction had 7 bases not matched to a gene; V was cut back by 5 bases and J by 2 bases. The CDR3 extends over 15 amino acids.

The rearrangement links TRBV11-2 to TRBJ2-2, with D unclear. V lost 1 base to trimming and J lost 2 bases, with 8 bases between them. The CDR3 covers 15 residues. Germline V lookup: CDR1 SGHAT, CDR2 FQNNGV. CDR3 in amino acids: CASSLVGLNTGELFF. For the CDR3, the DNA is TGTGCCAGCAGCTTAGTTGGGCTAAACACCGGGGAGCTGTTTTTT.

The chain joins TRBV2 to TRBJ1-3; the D gene is possibly TRBD1 (5 bases). Trimming took off 1 base at V and 8 bases at J, with 12 bases between the two ends. CDR1 is SNHLY, CDR2 FYNNEI, per germline. This CDR3 has 14 amino acids. CDR3 sequence: CASSEGQYEDTIYF. Here the CDR3 DNA reads TGTGCCAGCAGTGAAGGACAGTACGAGGACACCATATATTTT. Filled out from reference TRBV2 and TRBJ1-3, the complete variable domain reads EPEVTQTPSHQVTQMGQEVILRCVPISNHLYFYWYRQILGQKVEFLVSFYNNEISEKSEIFDDQFSVERPDGSNFTLKIRSTKLEDSAMYFCASSEGQYEDTIYFGEGSWLTVV.